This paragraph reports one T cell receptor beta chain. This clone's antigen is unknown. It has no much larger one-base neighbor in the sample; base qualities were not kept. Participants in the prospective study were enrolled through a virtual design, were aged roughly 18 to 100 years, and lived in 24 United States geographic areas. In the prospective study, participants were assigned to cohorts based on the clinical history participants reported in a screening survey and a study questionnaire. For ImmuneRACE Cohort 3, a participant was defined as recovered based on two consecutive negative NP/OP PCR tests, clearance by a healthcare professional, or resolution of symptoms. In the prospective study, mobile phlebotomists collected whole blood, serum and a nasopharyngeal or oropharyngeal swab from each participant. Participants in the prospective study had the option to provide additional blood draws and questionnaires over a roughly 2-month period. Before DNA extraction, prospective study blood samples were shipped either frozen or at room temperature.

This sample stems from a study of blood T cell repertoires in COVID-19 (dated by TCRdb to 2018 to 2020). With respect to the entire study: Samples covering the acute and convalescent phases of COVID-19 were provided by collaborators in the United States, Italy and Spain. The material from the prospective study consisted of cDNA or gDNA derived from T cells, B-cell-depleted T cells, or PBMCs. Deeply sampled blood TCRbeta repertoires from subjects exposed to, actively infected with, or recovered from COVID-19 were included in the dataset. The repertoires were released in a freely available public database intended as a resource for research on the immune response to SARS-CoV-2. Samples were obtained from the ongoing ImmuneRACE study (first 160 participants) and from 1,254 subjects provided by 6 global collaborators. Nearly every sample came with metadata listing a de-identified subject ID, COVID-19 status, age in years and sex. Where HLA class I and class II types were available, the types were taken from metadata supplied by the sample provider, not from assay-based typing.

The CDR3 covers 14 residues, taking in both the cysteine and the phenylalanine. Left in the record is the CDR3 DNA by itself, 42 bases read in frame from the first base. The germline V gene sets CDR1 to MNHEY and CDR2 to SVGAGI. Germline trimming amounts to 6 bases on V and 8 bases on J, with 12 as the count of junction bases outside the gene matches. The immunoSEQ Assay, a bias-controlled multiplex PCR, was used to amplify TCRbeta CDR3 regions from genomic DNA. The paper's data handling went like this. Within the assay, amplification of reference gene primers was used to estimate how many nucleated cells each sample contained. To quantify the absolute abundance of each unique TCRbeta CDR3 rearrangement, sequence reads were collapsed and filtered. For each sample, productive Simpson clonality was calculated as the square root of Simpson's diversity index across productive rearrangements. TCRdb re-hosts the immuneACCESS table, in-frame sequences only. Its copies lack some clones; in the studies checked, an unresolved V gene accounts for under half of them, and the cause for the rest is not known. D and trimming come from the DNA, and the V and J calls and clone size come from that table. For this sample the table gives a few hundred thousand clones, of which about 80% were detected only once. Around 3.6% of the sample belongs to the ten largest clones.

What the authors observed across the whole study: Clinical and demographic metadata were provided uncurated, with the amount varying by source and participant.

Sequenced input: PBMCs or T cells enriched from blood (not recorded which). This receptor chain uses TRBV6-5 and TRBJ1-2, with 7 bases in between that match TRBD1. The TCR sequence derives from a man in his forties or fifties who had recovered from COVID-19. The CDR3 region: CASRRQGTNYGYTF. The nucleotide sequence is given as TGTGCCAGCAGAAGACAGGGCACAAATTACGGCTACACCTTC.